The next 19 T cell receptor beta chains were all read from a single sample in a study of T cell repertoires in cytomegalovirus infection. One entry per CDR3 protein results from TCRdb running MiXCR on the reads. The repertoire consists of some 180,000 distinct CDR3 sequences, with around 20% occurring once and the leading ten covering around 3.1%. Sequenced: PBMCs. Receptors were obtained from a human donor in good health (CMV status not recorded). Some clones in this sample may be carry-over from other donors' samples.

The chain has TRBV12-5 and TRBJ2-5; TRBD1 matches 12 bases. Losses at the gene ends were 11 bases for V and 4 bases for J; bases not matched to a gene: 5. This CDR3 region has 13 residues. From germline, CDR1 is LGHNT and CDR2 FRNRAP. The CDR3 protein is CAPKGQGAETQYF. For the CDR3, the DNA is TGTGCTCCAAAGGGACAGGGGGCAGAGACCCAGTACTTC. Looking up the rest from reference TRBV12-5 and TRBJ2-5 gives the full variable domain: DARVTQTPRHKVTEMGQEVTMRCQPILGHNTVFWYRQTMMQGLELLAYFRNRAPLDDSGMPKDRFSAEMPDATLATLKIQPSEPRDSAVYFCAPKGQGAETQYFGPGTRLLVL.

This clonotype came up many times. The chain uses TRBV12-3 or TRBV12-4 and TRBJ1-1, with 11 nucleotides matching TRBD1. V lost 3 bases to trimming and J lost 5 bases; unmatched junction nucleotides: 2. The CDR3 has 14 amino acids. The CDR3: CASSFGTGGTEAFF. The CDR3 nucleotides are TGTGCCAGCAGTTTCGGGACAGGGGGTACTGAAGCTTTCTTT.

This clonotype has at least ten counts. The chain uses TRBV6-1 and TRBJ1-5; tentative D call: TRBD1 (6 bases). CDR1 MNHNS and CDR2 SASEGT come from the germline V gene. CDR3 size: 14 residues. Trimming took 8 bases from V and 4 from J, leaving 15 bases between them. The CDR3 here is CASDERQANQPQHF. CDR3 nucleotides: TGTGCCAGCGACGAGAGACAGGCAAATCAGCCCCAGCATTTT.

This clonotype has a handful of counts. V and J are TRBV6-2 or TRBV6-3 and TRBJ1-5; 10 bases are a match to TRBD1. The V gene's germline CDR1 is MNHEY and CDR2 SVGEGT. This CDR3 comprises 16 residues. Trimming removed 6 bases from V and 1 base from J; junction bases left unmatched: 6. The CDR3 here is CASRRQGASSNQPQHF. The CDR3 DNA reads TGTGCCAGCAGGAGACAGGGGGCTTCGAGCAATCAGCCCCAGCATTTT.

This clonotype was seen ten or more times. The chain uses TRBV7-2 and TRBJ2-1; 8 bases align to TRBD2. V was clipped by 5 bases and J by 0 bases; unmatched bases: 9. The V gene's germline CDR1 is SGHTA and CDR2 FQGNSA. The CDR3 is 17 amino acids. The CDR3 nucleotides are TGTGCCAGCAGCCGAAGGGGGAGCGGGAGCTCCTACAATGAGCAGTTCTTC. Protein sequence: CASSRRGSGSSYNEQFF.

In its sample, this clonotype was seen many times. CDR3 nucleotide sequence: TGTGCCAGCAGACCGGACAAGAACTACGAGCAGTACTTC. Translating it yields CASRPDKNYEQYF. The chain has TRBV12-3 or TRBV12-4 and TRBJ2-7; D is possibly TRBD1 (5 bases). The CDR3 has 13 amino acids. Trimming cost V 6 bases and J 3 bases, with 12 bases left between them.

The V and J genes are TRBV6-1 and TRBJ1-1; D gene unclear. Trimming left V 1 base short and J 5 bases short, with 14 bases between. CDR1 is MNHNS, CDR2 SASEGT, per germline. This CDR3 spans 15 amino acids. CDR3 protein: CASSEGRHRGTEAFF. CDR3 DNA: TGTGCCAGCAGTGAAGGGAGGCACCGAGGGACTGAAGCTTTCTTT.

This clonotype appeared many times. J is TRBJ2-7 and V is TRBV7-6, with no clear D. Germline assignment: CDR1 SGHVS and CDR2 FNYEAQ. CDR3 size: 16 residues. V dropped 2 bases and J dropped 0 bases, with 14 bases sitting between them. The CDR3 nucleotides are TGTGCCAGCAGCTTATTCTCCGCTGAGAGCTCCTACGAGCAGTACTTC. This gives the protein CASSLFSAESSYEQYF.

This clonotype has a count of ten or more. The chain has TRBV28 and TRBJ1-2; no firm D call. V lost 6 bases and J lost 6, with 17 bases in between. Germline-derived CDR1 and CDR2 are MDHEN and SYDVKM. The CDR3 loop spans 14 amino acids. This CDR3 is CASSSSSGVDGYTF. CDR3 DNA sequence: TGTGCCAGCAGCTCGTCTTCTGGGGTAGATGGCTACACCTTC.

The sample holds a few counts of this clonotype. The rearrangement links TRBV19 to TRBJ2-4; 8 bases fit TRBD1. With V trimmed by 7 bases and J by 2 bases, 13 bases remained unmatched. Germline loops: CDR1 LNHDA, CDR2 SQIVND (reference sequence). This CDR3 contains 17 residues. Here the CDR3 reads CASTALGQGLSKNIQYF. The CDR3 DNA follows: TGTGCCAGTACCGCCCTTGGACAGGGTCTGTCCAAAAACATTCAGTACTTC.

The chain links TRBV3-1 to TRBJ1-1; D not certain. CDR1 is LGHDT, CDR2 YNNKEL, per germline (reference sequence). This CDR3 contains 14 residues. Trimming left V 2 bases short and J 1 base short, with 8 bases between. The CDR3 loop reads CASSQSNWNTEAFF. The CDR3 bases are TGTGCCAGCAGCCAAAGCAACTGGAACACTGAAGCTTTCTTT. The full variable domain, rest sourced from reference TRBV3-1 and TRBJ1-1, is DTAVSQTPKYLVTQMGNDKSIKCEQNLGHDTMYWYKQDSKKFLKIMFSYNNKELIINETVPNRFSPKSPDKAHLNLHINSLELGDSAVYFCASSQSNWNTEAFFGQGTRLTVV.

This clonotype was detected only a few times. The chain couples TRBV7-6 to TRBJ2-1; 9 nucleotides match TRBD1. The CDR3 runs to 15 residues. Trimming took 4 bases from V and 6 from J; bases not matched to a gene: 7. Germline CDR1 and CDR2: SGHVS and FNYEAQ. This chain's CDR3 is CASSSRKDRGNEQFF. The CDR3 DNA reads as TGTGCCAGCAGCTCCCGTAAGGACAGGGGCAATGAGCAGTTCTTC.

This clonotype was seen ten or more times. The V gene is TRBV7-9, the J gene TRBJ2-3, with a possible D match to TRBD2 (5 bases). Trimming removed 5 bases at V and 2 bases at J, with 11 bases between. CDR1 and CDR2 (germline): SEHNR, FQNEAQ (reference sequence). This CDR3 is built from 14 residues. The CDR3 reads CASSSGLSTDTQYF. CDR3 in DNA: TGTGCCAGCAGCAGCGGACTTTCCACAGATACGCAGTATTTT.

In regard to this clonotype: A clone one base away is much larger, so this may be a read error. V is TRBV4-3 and J is TRBJ1-2; TRBD1 matches at 7 bases. This CDR3 has 18 residues. The germline V gene encodes CDR1 LGHNA and CDR2 YSLEER. The CDR3 sequence is CTSSQGGSTGWGNYGYTF. In DNA, the CDR3 is TGCACCAGCAGCCAAGGAGGCTCGACAGGGTGGGGTAACTATGGCTACACCTTC.

This clonotype was observed a handful of times. Here the CDR3 reads CASSLRRDRELGQYF. DNA of the CDR3: TGTGCCAGCAGCTTGCGCCGGGACAGGGAACTGGGGCAGTACTTC. V is TRBV7-9 and J is TRBJ2-7; 9 positions agree with TRBD1. The germline V gene has CDR1 SEHNR and CDR2 FQNEAQ (reference sequence). The junction had 12 bases not matched to a gene; V was cut back by 3 bases and J by 9 bases. The CDR3 runs to 15 residues.

A few counts support this clonotype. V and J are TRBV5-5 and TRBJ1-2; tentative D call: TRBD1 (6 bases). V was pared by 3 bases and J by 4 bases, with 16 bases between. The CDR3 sequence is 15 residues long. Germline V gene data show CDR1 as SGHKS and CDR2 as YYEKEE (reference sequence). The CDR3 DNA is TGTGCCAGCAGCTCCTCGTGGGACACCTTCTATGGCTACACCTTC. Its translation is CASSSSWDTFYGYTF.

The chain joins TRBV5-1 to TRBJ2-1, with D tentatively TRBD2 (5 bases). The CDR3 runs to 16 residues. V lost 0 bases, J lost 0 bases, and 10 bases lay in between. Per the germline V gene, CDR1 is SGHRS and CDR2 is YFSETQ. CDR3 amino acids: CASSLGLPSSYNEQFF. The DNA of the CDR3 is TGCGCCAGCAGCTTGGGACTACCGAGCTCCTACAATGAGCAGTTCTTC. The full variable domain, rest sourced from reference TRBV5-1 and TRBJ2-1, is KAGVTQTPRYLIKTRGQQVTLSCSPISGHRSVSWYQQTPGQGLQFLFEYFSETQRNKGNFPGRFSGRQFSNSRSEMNVSTLELGDSALYLCASSLGLPSSYNEQFFGPGTRLTVL.

This sequence joins TRBV28 and TRBJ2-7; possibly TRBD1 for D (5 bases). V lost 4 bases and J lost 4, with 14 bases in between. The CDR3 totals 14 residues. Germline V gene data show CDR1 as MDHEN and CDR2 as SYDVKM. This CDR3 reads CASSSLAGFYEQYF. CDR3 DNA: TGTGCCAGCAGTTCCCTGGCAGGGTTTTACGAGCAGTACTTC.

This clonotype was observed many times. This chain links TRBV7-8 with TRBJ1-1, with D possibly being TRBD1 (5 bases). Germline V gives CDR1 SGHVS, CDR2 FQNEAQ. V lost 5 bases and J lost 6, with 10 bases in between. The CDR3 extends over 12 amino acids. The CDR3 region is CASSPEGPEAFF. DNA of the CDR3: TGTGCCAGCAGCCCCGAGGGGCCTGAAGCTTTCTTT. Drawing the rest from reference TRBV7-8 and TRBJ1-1, the complete variable domain is GAGVSQSPRYKVAKRGQDVALRCDPISGHVSLFWYQQALGQGPEFLTYFQNEAQLDKSGLPSDRFFAERPEGSVSTLKIQRTQQEDSAVYLCASSPEGPEAFFGQGTRLTVV.